In its sample, the clone carrying this T cell receptor beta chain was seen once. Original processing methods: Counts of nucleated cells, estimated from reference gene primer amplification, were obtained. The protocol was immunoSEQ multiplex PCR, while the TCRdb copy is restricted to in-frame clones and leaves out a portion. Clone size and the V and J calls come from that table; the DNA yielded D and trimming. This sample has about 220,000 clones, with more than 70% found just once. The data were obtained in a study of blood T cell repertoires in COVID-19. About the study: Acute and convalescent COVID-19 samples came from the United States, Italy and Spain. PBMCs, B-cell-depleted T cells, or T cells were the source of the cDNA or gDNA that made up the material.

V was cut by 10 bases and J by 6 bases, with 13 bases left in between. In germline, CDR1 is SGHTA, CDR2 FQGNSA. The CDR3 has 13 amino acids. The receptor comes from a human donor in a cohort sampled during active COVID-19. V usage is TRBV7-2 and J usage is TRBJ1-6; maybe TRBD1 (6 bases). Specimen: peripheral blood. CDR3 in amino acids: CATSGQPNSPLHF. The CDR3 region has the DNA TGTGCCACCAGTGGACAGCCTAATTCACCCCTCCACTTT. Full variable domain (missing parts from reference TRBV7-2 and TRBJ1-6): GAGVSQSPSNKVTEKGKDVELRCDPISGHTALYWYRQSLGQGLEFLIYFQGNSAPDKSGLPSDRFSAERTGGSVSTLTIQRTQQEDSAVYLCATSGQPNSPLHFGNGTRLTVT.